This T cell receptor beta chain was sequenced during a study of preoperative IRX-2 immunotherapy in early breast cancer. TCRdb's table, derived via immunoSEQ multiplex PCR, lists solely in-frame clones and lacks some. The sample contains 750 to 950 clones, around 81% of which appear only once. Trimming took 5 bases from V and 13 from J; bases not matched to a gene: 8. The CDR3 length is 12 residues. Looked up from germline, CDR1 is MNHGY and CDR2 is SAAAGT. The sample's treatment: preoperative locoregional IRX-2 cytokine immunotherapy. This phase Ib study tested locoregional IRX-2 cytokine immunotherapy given before surgery.

The rearrangement joins TRBV6-8 to TRBJ1-2; TRBD1 agrees at 9 bases. The sequencing here drew on tumor tissue, taken before IRX-2 immunotherapy. The origin of this receptor is a human donor with breast cancer. The CDR3 reads CASSRPGTGITF. The CDR3 nucleotides are TGTGCCAGCAGTCGTCCCGGGACAGGGATCACCTTC.